This is a list of T cell receptor beta chains from one sample in a study of cytomegalovirus exposure and HLA in healthy donors. This table comes from immunoSEQ multiplex PCR, and its TCRdb copy is limited to in-frame clones, with some not included. The table for this sample gives 30,000 to 40,000 clones. Sequenced sample: PBMCs. The source of these receptors is a human donor in good health. CDR3s include the opening cysteine and the closing phenylalanine or tryptophan. The order of the fields is D gene, J gene, V gene, CDR3 DNA, CDR3 protein. A D gene is named only where the DNA matches it firmly.

D gene: -; J gene: TRBJ1-1; V gene: TRBV29-1; CDR3 DNA: TGCAGCGTAGACACAAGGAACACTGAAGCTTTCTTT; CDR3 protein: CSVDTRNTEAFF
D gene: TRBD1; J gene: TRBJ2-7; V gene: TRBV19; CDR3 DNA: TGTGCCACACAGGGGGACAACTCCTACGAGCAGTACTTC; CDR3 protein: CATQGDNSYEQYF
D gene: TRBD2; J gene: TRBJ2-7; V gene: TRBV13; CDR3 DNA: TGTGCCAGCAGCTTTCGAGTGGGACTAGCAGCCTACGAGCAGTACTTC; CDR3 protein: CASSFRVGLAAYEQYF
D gene: TRBD1; J gene: TRBJ1-1; V gene: TRBV6-5; CDR3 DNA: TGTGCCAGCAGTTTCGCCGACAGGGTGAACACTGAAGCTTTCTTT; CDR3 protein: CASSFADRVNTEAFF
D gene: TRBD1; J gene: TRBJ2-1; V gene: TRBV18; CDR3 DNA: TGTGCCAGCTCTCGGGACCGGGACAGGATGTACAATGAGCAGTTCTTC; CDR3 protein: CASSRDRDRMYNEQFF
D gene: TRBD1; J gene: TRBJ1-4; V gene: TRBV5-1; CDR3 DNA: TGCGCCAGCAGCTCGGGACAGGGGGCTGAAAAACTGTTTTTT; CDR3 protein: CASSSGQGAEKLFF
D gene: -; J gene: TRBJ1-2; V gene: TRBV19; CDR3 DNA: TGTGCCAGTAGTAAGTCGGACAAGAACTATGGCTACACCTTC; CDR3 protein: CASSKSDKNYGYTF
D gene: TRBD1; J gene: TRBJ1-5; V gene: TRBV18; CDR3 DNA: TGTGCCAGCTCACCAGGACAGGGAAGGGGTCAGCCCCAGCATTTT; CDR3 protein: CASSPGQGRGQPQHF
D gene: -; J gene: TRBJ2-6; V gene: TRBV6-1; CDR3 DNA: TGTGCCAGCAGGGAAATCCGGGACACCTTATCGGCCAACGTCCTGACTTTC; CDR3 protein: CASREIRDTLSANVLTF
D gene: TRBD1; J gene: TRBJ2-7; V gene: TRBV28; CDR3 DNA: TGTGCCAGCAGGGAAGGACAGGGGACCTCCTACGAGCAGTACTTC; CDR3 protein: CASREGQGTSYEQYF
D gene: TRBD1; J gene: TRBJ2-7; V gene: TRBV7-9; CDR3 DNA: TGTGCCAGCAGCCCCACAGGGGGCACCTACGAGCAGTACTTC; CDR3 protein: CASSPTGGTYEQYF
D gene: -; J gene: TRBJ2-7; V gene: TRBV4-2; CDR3 DNA: TGTGCCAGCAGCCACAAGAGGAGGGGTAGCGCCTACGAGCAGTACTTC; CDR3 protein: CASSHKRRGSAYEQYF
D gene: TRBD1; J gene: TRBJ1-1; V gene: TRBV11-2; CDR3 DNA: TGTGCCAGCAGCTTCACAGGGGGGTACACTGAAGCTTTCTTT; CDR3 protein: CASSFTGGYTEAFF
D gene: -; J gene: TRBJ1-1; V gene: TRBV5-1; CDR3 DNA: TGCGCCAGCAGCTTGGGGGGGGGATGGGGGAACACTGAAGCTTTCTTT; CDR3 protein: CASSLGGGWGNTEAFF
D gene: -; J gene: TRBJ1-4; V gene: TRBV28; CDR3 DNA: TGTGCCAGCACCCCTTCGACAGGCTTCGGAGAAAAACTGTTTTTT; CDR3 protein: CASTPSTGFGEKLFF
D gene: -; J gene: TRBJ1-5; V gene: TRBV29-1; CDR3 DNA: TGCAGCCCCAGAGGGGGTTCCCAGGGGCCCCAGCATTTT; CDR3 protein: CSPRGGSQGPQHF
D gene: -; J gene: TRBJ1-1; V gene: TRBV7-9; CDR3 DNA: TGTGCCAGCAGCAACCCCGGGTCTGAAGCTTTCTTT; CDR3 protein: CASSNPGSEAFF
D gene: -; J gene: TRBJ1-2; V gene: TRBV7-3; CDR3 DNA: TGTGCCAGCAGCCTCTCCGGGACACAGAACTATGGCTACACCTTC; CDR3 protein: CASSLSGTQNYGYTF
D gene: TRBD1; J gene: TRBJ1-1; V gene: TRBV6-5; CDR3 DNA: TGTGCCAGCAGTTCTGGGACAGGGGGCAGGGGCACTGAAGCTTTCTTT; CDR3 protein: CASSSGTGGRGTEAFF
D gene: -; J gene: TRBJ1-1; V gene: TRBV30; CDR3 DNA: TGTGCCTGGGGGGGCTCAGTGAACACTGAAGCTTTCTTT; CDR3 protein: CAWGGSVNTEAFF
D gene: -; J gene: TRBJ2-5; V gene: TRBV7-8; CDR3 DNA: TGTGCCAGCAGCTTATCCCGGGAAAGCCAAGAGACCCAGTACTTC; CDR3 protein: CASSLSRESQETQYF
D gene: -; J gene: TRBJ1-6; V gene: TRBV5-5; CDR3 DNA: TGTGCCAGCAGCTTAAGGTTCGGGGGAGATTCACCCCTCCACTTT; CDR3 protein: CASSLRFGGDSPLHF
D gene: TRBD1; J gene: TRBJ1-1; V gene: TRBV27; CDR3 DNA: TGTGCCAGCAGTCCATATCCGGGACAGGGAGCTTTCTTT; CDR3 protein: CASSPYPGQGAFF
D gene: -; J gene: TRBJ1-2; V gene: TRBV18; CDR3 DNA: TGTGCCAGCTCACCACCCTCGGTTGAAGTTGAGGGCTACACCTTC; CDR3 protein: CASSPPSVEVEGYTF
D gene: -; J gene: TRBJ1-5; V gene: TRBV5-8; CDR3 DNA: TGTGCCAGCAGCTTGGCCGCGGGGCGCAATCAGCCCCAGCATTTT; CDR3 protein: CASSLAAGRNQPQHF
D gene: -; J gene: TRBJ1-1; V gene: TRBV11-2; CDR3 DNA: TGTGCCAGCAGACCACCCCCGGGATCTGAAGCTTTCTTT; CDR3 protein: CASRPPPGSEAFF
D gene: -; J gene: TRBJ2-7; V gene: TRBV10-3; CDR3 DNA: TGTGCCATCAGTGCGGGACAAGGCGCCTACGAGCAGTACTTC; CDR3 protein: CAISAGQGAYEQYF
D gene: -; J gene: TRBJ2-7; V gene: TRBV5-1; CDR3 DNA: TGCGCCAGCAGCTTGGGTCAGGGCTGGGTGGTCGAGCAGTACTTC; CDR3 protein: CASSLGQGWVVEQYF
D gene: -; J gene: TRBJ1-4; V gene: TRBV5-1; CDR3 DNA: TGCGCCAGCAGCCCCGACAGTCCTAATGAAAAACTGTTTTTT; CDR3 protein: CASSPDSPNEKLFF
D gene: TRBD2; J gene: TRBJ2-5; V gene: TRBV5-1; CDR3 DNA: TGCGCCAGCAGCTCCGGACTAGCGGGGGGCCTTCAAGAGACCCAGTACTTC; CDR3 protein: CASSSGLAGGLQETQYF
D gene: TRBD1; J gene: TRBJ2-7; V gene: TRBV30; CDR3 DNA: TGTGCCGGGAGTATTCCGACAGGGGGGATCTACGAGCAGTACTTC; CDR3 protein: CAGSIPTGGIYEQYF
D gene: -; J gene: TRBJ2-1; V gene: TRBV2; CDR3 DNA: TGTGCCAGCAGTCGACAGGAGTACAATGAGCAGTTCTTC; CDR3 protein: CASSRQEYNEQFF
D gene: -; J gene: TRBJ1-4; V gene: TRBV6-5; CDR3 DNA: TGTGCCAGCAGCAAGACAGTTAGGGAAAAACTGTTTTTT; CDR3 protein: CASSKTVREKLFF
D gene: TRBD1; J gene: TRBJ1-1; V gene: TRBV2; CDR3 DNA: TGTGCCAGCACCGGGACAGCCATGAACACTGAAGCTTTCTTT; CDR3 protein: CASTGTAMNTEAFF
D gene: -; J gene: TRBJ1-2; V gene: TRBV4-2; CDR3 DNA: TGTGCCAGCAGCCAAGATCGGAGGGGCGTAGGCTACACCTTC; CDR3 protein: CASSQDRRGVGYTF
D gene: TRBD2; J gene: TRBJ2-5; V gene: TRBV28; CDR3 DNA: TGTGCCAGCAGTACGAGCGGGGGGGGTCGAGAGACCCAGTACTTC; CDR3 protein: CASSTSGGGRETQYF
D gene: -; J gene: TRBJ1-2; V gene: TRBV5-1; CDR3 DNA: TGCGCCAGCAGCTTGGGACAACGGAATGGCTACACCTTC; CDR3 protein: CASSLGQRNGYTF
D gene: TRBD2; J gene: TRBJ2-1; V gene: TRBV18; CDR3 DNA: TGTGCCAGCTCACCAGGGGGGGACAATGAGCAGTTCTTC; CDR3 protein: CASSPGGDNEQFF
D gene: -; J gene: TRBJ1-4; V gene: TRBV7-9; CDR3 DNA: TGTGCCAGCAGCCTAGGACAGTTGAATGAAAAACTGTTTTTT; CDR3 protein: CASSLGQLNEKLFF
D gene: TRBD1; J gene: TRBJ1-6; V gene: TRBV19; CDR3 DNA: TGTGCCAGTAGCCGAAGGACAGGGGAGAAGGATTCACCCCTCCACTTT; CDR3 protein: CASSRRTGEKDSPLHF
D gene: TRBD1; J gene: TRBJ2-2; V gene: TRBV6-6; CDR3 DNA: TGTGCCAGCAGTTCGCCAGGGGGTCAAGGAACCGGGGAGCTGTTTTTT; CDR3 protein: CASSSPGGQGTGELFF
D gene: TRBD1; J gene: TRBJ2-1; V gene: TRBV6-1; CDR3 DNA: TGTGCCAGCACCTCCGGGACAGGGTCGTACAATGAGCAGTTCTTC; CDR3 protein: CASTSGTGSYNEQFF
D gene: -; J gene: TRBJ1-1; V gene: TRBV5-6; CDR3 DNA: TGTGCCAGCAGCTTGTCGGTGGGGGGAATGAACACTGAAGCTTTCTTT; CDR3 protein: CASSLSVGGMNTEAFF
D gene: -; J gene: TRBJ1-4; V gene: TRBV2; CDR3 DNA: TGTGCCAGCAGCGTAACTAAGGGCTGGGAGGGAAAACTGTTTTTT; CDR3 protein: CASSVTKGWEGKLFF
D gene: TRBD1; J gene: TRBJ2-7; V gene: TRBV6-5; CDR3 DNA: TGTGCCAGCAGTTACTCCGGGACAGGGAGCGACGAGCAGTACTTC; CDR3 protein: CASSYSGTGSDEQYF
D gene: TRBD1; J gene: TRBJ1-1; V gene: TRBV28; CDR3 DNA: TGTGCCAGCAGTACGGGACAGGGGCAGGGGGAAGCTTTCTTT; CDR3 protein: CASSTGQGQGEAFF
D gene: -; J gene: TRBJ2-7; V gene: TRBV19; CDR3 DNA: TGTGCCAGTAGTTTCTCAGTGAACTCCTACGAGCAGTACTTC; CDR3 protein: CASSFSVNSYEQYF
D gene: TRBD1; J gene: TRBJ1-5; V gene: TRBV6-1; CDR3 DNA: TGTGCCAGCAGTGAAGTGACAGGGCTTAGCAATCAGCCCCAGCATTTT; CDR3 protein: CASSEVTGLSNQPQHF
D gene: TRBD1; J gene: TRBJ2-7; V gene: TRBV11-2; CDR3 DNA: TGTGCCAGCAGCTTTGGGACAGGGGTCTACGAGCAGTACTTC; CDR3 protein: CASSFGTGVYEQYF
D gene: TRBD1; J gene: TRBJ1-1; V gene: TRBV5-4; CDR3 DNA: TGTGCCAGCAGCCCCTGGGACAGGGTTGATGGTGAAGCTTTCTTT; CDR3 protein: CASSPWDRVDGEAFF
D gene: TRBD1; J gene: TRBJ1-2; V gene: TRBV28; CDR3 DNA: TGTGCCAGCAGCTCACTTCATGGACAGGGTATCTATGGCTACACCTTC; CDR3 protein: CASSSLHGQGIYGYTF
D gene: -; J gene: TRBJ1-1; V gene: TRBV4-1; CDR3 DNA: TGCGCCAGCAGCCCTTCCTCTCAGGGCCGCGGAACTGAAGCTTTCTTT; CDR3 protein: CASSPSSQGRGTEAFF
D gene: -; J gene: TRBJ1-2; V gene: TRBV28; CDR3 DNA: TGTGCCAGCACCTCTCCGGGGGGGGCCTATGGCTACACCTTC; CDR3 protein: CASTSPGGAYGYTF
D gene: TRBD1; J gene: TRBJ1-2; V gene: TRBV5-5; CDR3 DNA: TGTGCCAGCAGCGACGCCCAGGGGGTTGATGGCTACACCTTC; CDR3 protein: CASSDAQGVDGYTF
D gene: TRBD1; J gene: TRBJ1-2; V gene: TRBV7-3; CDR3 DNA: TGTGCCAGCAGCCTTACAGGGGATATTAACTATGGCTACACCTTC; CDR3 protein: CASSLTGDINYGYTF